This T cell receptor beta chain was observed in a study of glioma-infiltrating T cells. CDR1 LGHDT and CDR2 YNNKEL come from the germline V gene (reference sequence). The V and J ends lost 0 bases and 1 base respectively, with 12 bases between them. This CDR3 contains 16 residues. This clonotype has a count of ten or more. The iRepertoire nested amplicon-rescue multiplex PCR amplified TCR alpha and beta CDR3s from RNA. TCRdb re-called the multiplex PCR reads with MiXCR, one entry per CDR3 protein. The sample holds about 93,000 distinct CDR3 sequences; roughly 40% are singletons and the top ten take under 40%.

The chain links TRBV3-1 to TRBJ1-1, with a tentative D call TRBD1 (5 bases). The TCR originated in a human donor with low-grade glioma or glioblastoma, undergoing nonglioma brain surgery, or in good health (not recorded which). Material: glioma tissue, nonneoplastic brain tissue, or PBMCs (not recorded which). The CDR3: CASSQDPHRRNTEAFF. In DNA, the CDR3 is TGTGCCAGCAGCCAAGATCCCCACAGGAGGAACACTGAAGCTTTCTTT.